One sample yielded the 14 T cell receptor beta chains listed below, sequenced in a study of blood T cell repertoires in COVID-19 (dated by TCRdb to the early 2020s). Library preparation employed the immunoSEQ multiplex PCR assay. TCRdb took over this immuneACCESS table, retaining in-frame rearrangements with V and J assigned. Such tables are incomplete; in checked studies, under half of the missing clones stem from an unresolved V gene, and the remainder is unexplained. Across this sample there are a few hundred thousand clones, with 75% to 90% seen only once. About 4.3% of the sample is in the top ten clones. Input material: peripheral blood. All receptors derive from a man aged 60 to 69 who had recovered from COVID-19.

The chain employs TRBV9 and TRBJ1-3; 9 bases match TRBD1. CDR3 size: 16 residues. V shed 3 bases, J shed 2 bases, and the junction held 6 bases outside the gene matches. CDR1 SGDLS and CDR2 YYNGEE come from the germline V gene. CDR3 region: CASSEGTGIAGNTIYF. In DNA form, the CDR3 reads TGTGCCAGCAGCGAGGGGACAGGGATCGCTGGAAACACCATATATTTT.

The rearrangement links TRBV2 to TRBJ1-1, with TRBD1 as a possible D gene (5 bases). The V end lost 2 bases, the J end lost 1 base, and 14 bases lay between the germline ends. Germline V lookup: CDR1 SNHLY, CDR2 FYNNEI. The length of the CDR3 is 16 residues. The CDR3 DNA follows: TGTGCCAGCAGTGAATGGGGCGCGGCAGGGAACACTGAAGCTTTCTTT. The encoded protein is CASSEWGAAGNTEAFF.

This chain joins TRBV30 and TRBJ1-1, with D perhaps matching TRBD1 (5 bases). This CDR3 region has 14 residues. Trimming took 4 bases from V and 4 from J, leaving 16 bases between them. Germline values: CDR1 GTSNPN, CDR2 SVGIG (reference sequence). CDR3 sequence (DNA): TGTGCCTGGATATCTAACAGGTACAGCACTGAAGCTTTCTTT. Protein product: CAWISNRYSTEAFF.

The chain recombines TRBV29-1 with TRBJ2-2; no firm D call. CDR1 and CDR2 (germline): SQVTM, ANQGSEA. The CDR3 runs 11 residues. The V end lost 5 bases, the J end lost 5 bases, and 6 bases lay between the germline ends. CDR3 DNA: TGCAGCGTTTGGCGGACCGGGGAGCTGTTTTTT. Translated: CSVWRTGELFF.

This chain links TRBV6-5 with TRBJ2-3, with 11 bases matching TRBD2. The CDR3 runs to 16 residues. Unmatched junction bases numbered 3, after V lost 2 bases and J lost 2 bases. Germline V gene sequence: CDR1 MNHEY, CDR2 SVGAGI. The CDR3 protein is CASSYAGLAVTDTQYF. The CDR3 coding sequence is TGTGCCAGCAGTTACGCGGGACTAGCGGTCACAGATACGCAGTATTTT.

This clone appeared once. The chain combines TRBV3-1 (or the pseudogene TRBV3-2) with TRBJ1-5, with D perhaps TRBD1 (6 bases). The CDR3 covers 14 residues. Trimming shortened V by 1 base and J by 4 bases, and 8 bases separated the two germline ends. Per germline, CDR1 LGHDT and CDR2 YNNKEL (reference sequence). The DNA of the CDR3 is TGTGCCAGCAGCCAAGGGGACACTAATCAGCCCCAGCATTTT. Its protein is CASSQGDTNQPQHF.

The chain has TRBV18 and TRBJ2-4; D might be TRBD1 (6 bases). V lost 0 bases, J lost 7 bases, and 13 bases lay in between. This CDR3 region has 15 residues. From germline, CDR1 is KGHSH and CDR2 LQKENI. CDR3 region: CASSPPSGVGNIQYF. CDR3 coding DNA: TGTGCCAGCTCACCACCGTCAGGGGTTGGGAACATTCAGTACTTC.

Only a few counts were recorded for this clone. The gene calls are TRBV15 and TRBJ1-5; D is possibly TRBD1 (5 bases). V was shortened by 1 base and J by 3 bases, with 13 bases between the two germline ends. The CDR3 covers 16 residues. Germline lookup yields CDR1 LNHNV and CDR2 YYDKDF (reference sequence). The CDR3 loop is CATSRAEGLLNQPQHF. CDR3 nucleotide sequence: TGTGCCACCAGCAGAGCCGAGGGACTGCTCAATCAGCCCCAGCATTTT.

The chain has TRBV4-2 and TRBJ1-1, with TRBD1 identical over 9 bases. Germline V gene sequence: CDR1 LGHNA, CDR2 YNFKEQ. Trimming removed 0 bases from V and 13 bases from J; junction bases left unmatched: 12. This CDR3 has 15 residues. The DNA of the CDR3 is TGTGCCAGCAGCCAAGACCCCGGGACAGGGTTTGTTGGTTTCTTT. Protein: CASSQDPGTGFVGFF.

This chain's CDR3 is CASSPPFPQSGANVLTF. CDR3 in DNA: TGTGCCAGCTCACCACCGTTTCCGCAGTCTGGGGCCAACGTCCTGACTTTC. The rearrangement joins TRBV18 to TRBJ2-6; no clear D. V was shortened by 0 bases and J by 1 base, with 10 bases between the two germline ends. Germline assignment: CDR1 KGHSH and CDR2 LQKENI. This CDR3 comprises 17 residues.

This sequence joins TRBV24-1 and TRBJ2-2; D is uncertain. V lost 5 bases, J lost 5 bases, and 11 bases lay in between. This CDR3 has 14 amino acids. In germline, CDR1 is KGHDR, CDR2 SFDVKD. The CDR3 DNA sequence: TGTGCCACCAGTGCAAGCGACGATACCGGGGAGCTGTTTTTT. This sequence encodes CATSASDDTGELFF.

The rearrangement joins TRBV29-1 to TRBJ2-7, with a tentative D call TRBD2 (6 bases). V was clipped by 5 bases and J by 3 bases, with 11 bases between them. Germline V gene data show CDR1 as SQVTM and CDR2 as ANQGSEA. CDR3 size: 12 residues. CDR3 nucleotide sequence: TGCAGCGTTCTGACTAGTATCTACGAGCAGTACTTC. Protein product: CSVLTSIYEQYF.

DNA of the CDR3: TGTGCCACGGGAGGTAACCAGGGGGCGCGTCAGCCCCAGCATTTT. This codes for CATGGNQGARQPQHF. This sequence joins TRBV15 and TRBJ1-5; 8 bases match TRBD1. From germline, CDR1 is LNHNV and CDR2 YYDKDF (reference sequence). V gave up 9 bases and J gave up 6 bases; unmatched junction bases: 13. CDR3 size: 15 residues.

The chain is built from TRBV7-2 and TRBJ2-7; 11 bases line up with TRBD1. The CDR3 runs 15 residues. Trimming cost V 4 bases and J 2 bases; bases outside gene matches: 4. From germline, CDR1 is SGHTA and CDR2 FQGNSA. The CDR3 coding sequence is TGTGCCAGCAGCTCTCCGGGACAGGGGGCCTACGAGCAGTACTTC. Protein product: CASSSPGQGAYEQYF.